The clone carrying this T cell receptor beta chain was observed many times. Its target is not known. This sample stems from a study of glioma-infiltrating T cells. Study results and limitations: Above-expected tissue-blood divergence occurred in all gliomas, most in low-grade ones. CDR3 overlap between tissue and blood was very small.

The germline gives CDR1 SGHTA, CDR2 FQGNSA. V was pared by 5 bases and J by 1 base, with 8 bases between. The CDR3 is 13 amino acids. The iRepertoire nested amplicon-rescue multiplex PCR amplified TCR alpha and beta CDR3s from RNA. TCRdb ran MiXCR on the multiplex PCR reads and lists one entry per CDR3 protein. The sample lists some 180,000 distinct CDR3 sequences, 32% occurring once. The chain carries TRBV7-2 and TRBJ2-5, with a weak D call TRBD1 (5 bases). This receptor was obtained from a human donor with low-grade glioma or glioblastoma, undergoing nonglioma brain surgery, or in good health (not recorded which). The sequencing sample was made of glioma tissue, nonneoplastic brain tissue, or PBMCs (not recorded which). The CDR3 DNA reads TGTGCCAGCAGCATCAGGGTCCAAGAGACCCAGTACTTC. Translated, it gives CASSIRVQETQYF.